These 11 T cell receptor beta chains were all obtained from the same sample, sequenced in a study of response to subunit inactivated influenza vaccine. TCRdb independently ran MiXCR on the RT-PCR reads; one entry per CDR3 protein. The sample has more than 450,000 distinct CDR3 sequences; approximately 12% are singletons. This sample comprised PBMCs from blood, obtained on the day of vaccination. Receptor source: a man aged 45-65 years who received an inactivated influenza vaccine.

This clonotype was seen a handful of times. J is TRBJ2-5 and V is TRBV12-3 or TRBV12-4; 7 nucleotides align to TRBD1. The V and J ends lost 5 bases and 2 bases, in that order; junction bases with no gene match: 2. The CDR3 has 13 amino acids. CDR3 sequence reads: CASSGQAQETQYF. In nucleotides, the CDR3 is TGTGCCAGCAGTGGACAGGCACAAGAGACCCAGTACTTC.

V and J are TRBV19 and TRBJ2-2, with no clear D. Trimming took off 5 bases at V and 6 bases at J, with 10 bases between the two ends. The CDR3 consists of 13 residues. Germline V gene lookup returns CDR1 LNHDA and CDR2 SQIVND (reference sequence). The DNA of the CDR3 is TGTGCCAGTAGTCCTCGACGACCCGGGGAGCTGTTTTTT. Its protein product is CASSPRRPGELFF.

This clonotype appeared many times. This chain joins TRBV9 and TRBJ1-1; no clear D gene. The CDR3 extends over 12 amino acids. V shed 3 bases and J shed 6 bases, with 9 bases lying between them. Germline CDR1 is SGDLS and CDR2 is YYNGEE. The CDR3 spells CASSAWGAEAFF. CDR3 coding DNA: TGTGCCAGCAGCGCGTGGGGTGCTGAAGCTTTCTTT.

The V call is TRBV6-1, the J call TRBJ1-1, with D perhaps matching TRBD1 (6 bases). The CDR3 runs 14 residues. Germline loops: CDR1 MNHNS, CDR2 SASEGT. Trimming took off 7 bases at V and 5 bases at J, with 17 bases between the two ends. For the CDR3, the DNA is TGTGCCAGCACCGACGTGGGGGCGCGTACTGAAGCTTTCTTT. This gives the protein CASTDVGARTEAFF.

At least ten counts were recorded for this clonotype. The CDR3 DNA follows: TGTGCCAGCAGTGAGACCTGGACCAACAGACCGTACGAGCAGTACTTC. It codes for CASSETWTNRPYEQYF. This chain connects TRBV12-3 or TRBV12-4 to TRBJ2-7, with D unresolved. The CDR3 is 16 amino acids. The ends were cut back, 5 bases at V and 4 bases at J, with 21 bases in the middle.

This clonotype showed up just a few times. CDR3 loop: CAISEGGLAKNIQYF. The CDR3 DNA reads as TGTGCCATCAGTGAGGGGGGACTTGCCAAAAACATTCAGTACTTC. V is TRBV10-3 and J is TRBJ2-4; tentative D call: TRBD2 (6 bases). The length of the CDR3 is 15 residues. Trimming removed 2 bases at V and 1 base at J, with 9 bases between. CDR1 ENHRY and CDR2 SYGVKD come from the germline V gene.

The CDR3 sequence is CASRPTSGRFSPLYEQYF. The CDR3 region has the DNA TGTGCCAGCAGGCCGACTAGCGGGAGGTTTTCCCCCTTATACGAGCAGTACTTC. V usage is TRBV27 and J usage is TRBJ2-7; 13 bases agree with TRBD2. This CDR3 is built from 18 residues. V shed 6 bases, J shed 4 bases, and the junction held 15 bases outside the gene matches. The germline gives CDR1 MNHEY, CDR2 SMNVEV (reference sequence).

This chain links TRBV28 with TRBJ1-2; D gene uncertain. The V and J ends lost 6 bases and 4 bases respectively, with 15 bases between them. Germline CDR1 reads MDHEN; CDR2 reads SYDVKM. The CDR3 totals 14 residues. CDR3 nucleotide sequence: TGTGCCAGCAGCAAAACCGGAGGGCCCTATGGCTACACCTTC. This codes for CASSKTGGPYGYTF.

This clonotype has a count of ten or more. The chain joins TRBV7-8 to TRBJ2-1, with a tentative D call TRBD2 (5 bases). With 5 bases removed from V and 7 bases from J, the gap between germline ends came to 21 bases. The germline V gene has CDR1 SGHVS and CDR2 FQNEAQ. This CDR3 has 16 amino acids. The CDR3 bases are TGTGCCAGCAGCAACGACGGACTTTCATTGAGGAATGAGCAGTTCTTC. Amino acids: CASSNDGLSLRNEQFF.

Only a few counts were recorded for this clonotype. As DNA, the CDR3 is TGTGCCAGCAGTTACGGGGGGCTCTCCTACAATGAGCAGTTCTTC. As protein: CASSYGGLSYNEQFF. The rearrangement joins TRBV6-2 or TRBV6-3 to TRBJ2-1, with D possibly called TRBD1 or TRBD2 (6 bases each). Trimming stripped 2 bases from V and 0 bases from J, with 8 bases between. Germline assignment: CDR1 MNHEY and CDR2 SVGEGT. The CDR3 length is 15 residues.

This clonotype was counted between two and nine times. This rearrangement joins TRBV27 to TRBJ2-2; 7 positions match TRBD1. The V segment lost 2 bases and the J segment 4 bases; nucleotides outside the gene matches: 4. In germline, CDR1 is MNHEY, CDR2 SMNVEV (reference sequence). The CDR3 sequence is 15 residues long. The CDR3 is CASSLVQGLTGELFF. The CDR3 DNA reads TGTGCCAGCAGTTTAGTACAGGGGCTCACCGGGGAGCTGTTTTTT.